The subject of this entry is one T cell receptor (beta chain). This sample was taken from a study of cytomegalovirus exposure and HLA in healthy donors. The CDR3 contains 15 residues. V shed 0 bases and J 3 bases; nucleotides not matched to a gene: 3. Germline CDR1 is MRHNA and CDR2 is SNTAGT. The PCR used 60 Vbeta and 13 Jbeta primers. Measured with immunoSEQ multiplex PCR; TCRdb has only the in-frame clones, and not every one. The sample has more than 150,000 clones; around 83% are singletons. Input material: PBMCs. The V call is TRBV6-4, the J call TRBJ2-3; 7 bases match TRBD1. This TCR derives from a middle-aged man in good health and CMV-seronegative. For the CDR3, the DNA is TGTGCCAGCAGTGACTCGGGACAGTTAACAGATACGCAGTATTTT. Its protein is CASSDSGQLTDTQYF.